This T cell receptor beta chain derives from a study of blood T cell repertoires in COVID-19. Study details: From the United States, Italy and Spain came samples of acute and convalescent COVID-19.

CDR3 length: 14 amino acids. Per germline, CDR1 MNHEY and CDR2 SMNVEV (reference sequence). Trimming removed 11 bases from V and 3 bases from J, with 20 bases in between. Repertoires were generated with immunoSEQ multiplex PCR, while TCRdb's copy carries only in-frame clones and drops some. The sample records some 180,000 clones, 80% to 90% being singletons. This clone was recorded many times. The sequence was collected from a woman of 80 years or more with COVID-19, enrolled during active disease. The genes are TRBV27 and TRBJ2-7; D is perhaps TRBD2 (6 bases). Specimen: peripheral blood. In nucleotides, the CDR3 is TGTGCCGCAAGCGGGTCGGCCGAGGGCTACGAGCAGTACTTC. Translating gives CAASGSAEGYEQYF.